The present T cell receptor beta chain was sequenced within a study of T-cell memory formation after mild COVID-19. Study overall: Clustering of TCRs was largely donor specific.

CDR3 length equals 13 residues. Germline CDR1 and CDR2: DFQATT and SNEGSKA (reference sequence). Trimming took 6 bases from V and 4 from J, leaving 16 bases between them. This clonotype was seen a handful of times. As yet, its antigen is unknown. Whole-study findings and limits: Pre-infection memory contained some responding clones, which suggested that cross-reactive memory had joined.

TCRdb passed the 5' RACE reads through MiXCR, listing each CDR3 protein once. The sample lists about 560,000 distinct CDR3 sequences; about a fifth were seen once. This TCR was recovered from an adult woman who had mild COVID-19 (a few samples of this study predate the infection). Cell type and time point are not known. The sample taken for sequencing was PBMCs or a T cell subset sorted from them (not recorded which). The gene calls are TRBV20-1 and TRBJ2-7; D possibly matches TRBD1 or TRBD2 (5 bases each). In nucleotides, the CDR3 is TGCAGTGCCCGCGACTACAGGCAGTACGAGCAGTACTTC. Its protein product is CSARDYRQYEQYF.